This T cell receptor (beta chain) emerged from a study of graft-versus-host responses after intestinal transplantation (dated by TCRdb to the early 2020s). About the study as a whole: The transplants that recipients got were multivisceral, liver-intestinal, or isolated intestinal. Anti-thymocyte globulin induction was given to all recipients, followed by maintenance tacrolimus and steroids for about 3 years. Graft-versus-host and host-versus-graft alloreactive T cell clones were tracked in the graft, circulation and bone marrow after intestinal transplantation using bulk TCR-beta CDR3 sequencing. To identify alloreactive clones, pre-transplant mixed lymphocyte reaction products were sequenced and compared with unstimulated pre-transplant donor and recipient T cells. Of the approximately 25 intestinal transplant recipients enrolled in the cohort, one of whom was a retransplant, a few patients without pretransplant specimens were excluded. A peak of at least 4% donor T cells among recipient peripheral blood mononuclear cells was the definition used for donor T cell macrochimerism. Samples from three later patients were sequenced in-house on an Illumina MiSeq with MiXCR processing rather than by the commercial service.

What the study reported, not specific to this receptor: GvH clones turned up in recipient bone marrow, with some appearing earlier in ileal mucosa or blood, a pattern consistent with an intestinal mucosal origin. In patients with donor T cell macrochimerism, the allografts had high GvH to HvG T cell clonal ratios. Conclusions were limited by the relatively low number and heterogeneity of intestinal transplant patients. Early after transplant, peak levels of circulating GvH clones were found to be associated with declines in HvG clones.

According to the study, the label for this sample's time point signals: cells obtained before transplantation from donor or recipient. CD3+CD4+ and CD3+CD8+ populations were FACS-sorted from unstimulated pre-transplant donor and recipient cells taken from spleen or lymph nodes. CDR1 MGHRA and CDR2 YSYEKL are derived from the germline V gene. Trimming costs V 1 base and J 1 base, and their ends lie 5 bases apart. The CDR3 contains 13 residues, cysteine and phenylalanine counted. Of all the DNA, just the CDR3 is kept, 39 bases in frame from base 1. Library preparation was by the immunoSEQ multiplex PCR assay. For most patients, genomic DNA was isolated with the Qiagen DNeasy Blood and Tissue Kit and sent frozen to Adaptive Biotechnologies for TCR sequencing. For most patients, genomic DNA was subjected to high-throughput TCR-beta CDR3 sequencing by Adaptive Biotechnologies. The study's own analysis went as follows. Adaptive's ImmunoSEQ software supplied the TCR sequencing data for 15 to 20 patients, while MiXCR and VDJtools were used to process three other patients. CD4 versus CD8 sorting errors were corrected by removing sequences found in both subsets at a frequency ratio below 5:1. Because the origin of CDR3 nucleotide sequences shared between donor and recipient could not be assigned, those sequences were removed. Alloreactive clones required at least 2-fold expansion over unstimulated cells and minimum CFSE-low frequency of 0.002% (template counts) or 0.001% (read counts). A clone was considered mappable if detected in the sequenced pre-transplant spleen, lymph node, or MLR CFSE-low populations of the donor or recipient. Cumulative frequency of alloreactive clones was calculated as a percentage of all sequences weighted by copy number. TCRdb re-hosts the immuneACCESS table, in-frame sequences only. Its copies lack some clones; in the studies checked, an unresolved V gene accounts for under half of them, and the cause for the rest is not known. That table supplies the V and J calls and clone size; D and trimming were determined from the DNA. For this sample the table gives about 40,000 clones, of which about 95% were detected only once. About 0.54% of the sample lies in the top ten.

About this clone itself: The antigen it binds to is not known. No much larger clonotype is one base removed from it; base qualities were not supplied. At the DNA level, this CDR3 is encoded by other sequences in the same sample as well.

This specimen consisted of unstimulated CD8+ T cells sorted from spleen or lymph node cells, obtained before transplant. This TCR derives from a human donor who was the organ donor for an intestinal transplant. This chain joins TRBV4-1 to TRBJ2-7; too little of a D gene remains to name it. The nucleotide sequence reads TGCGCCAGCAGCCAAGTGGGATCCTACGAGCAGTACTTC. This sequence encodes CASSQVGSYEQYF.